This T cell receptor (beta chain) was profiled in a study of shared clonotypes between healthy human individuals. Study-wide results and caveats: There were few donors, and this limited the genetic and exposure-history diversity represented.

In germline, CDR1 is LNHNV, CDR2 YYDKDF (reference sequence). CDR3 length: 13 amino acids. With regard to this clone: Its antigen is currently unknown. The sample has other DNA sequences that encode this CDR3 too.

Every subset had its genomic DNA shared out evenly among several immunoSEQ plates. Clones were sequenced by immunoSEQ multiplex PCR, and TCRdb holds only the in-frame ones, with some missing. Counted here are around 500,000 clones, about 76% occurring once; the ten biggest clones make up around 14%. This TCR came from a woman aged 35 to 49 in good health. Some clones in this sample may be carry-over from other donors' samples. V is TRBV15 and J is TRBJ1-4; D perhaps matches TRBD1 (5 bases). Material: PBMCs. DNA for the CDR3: TGTGCTACCGCGGGGCACCACCGTGAAAAACTGTTTTTT. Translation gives CATAGHHREKLFF.